The 29 T cell receptor beta chains given below trace back to one sample, sequenced in a study of blood T cell repertoires in COVID-19. Data came from immunoSEQ multiplex PCR; TCRdb stores just in-frame clones and leaves some out. The sample has tens of thousands of clones, 90% seen once. The sequenced material came from peripheral blood. These TCRs come from a woman between 50 and 59 years old in a cohort sampled during active COVID-19.

V is TRBV30 and J is TRBJ2-3; D possibly corresponds to TRBD2 (6 bases). Germline loops: CDR1 GTSNPN, CDR2 SVGIG (reference sequence). CDR3 length equals 18 residues. The V and J ends lost 4 bases and 0 bases respectively, with 23 bases between them. The DNA for the CDR3 is TGTGCCTGGAAGAGAGCTAGTCGGGGGAACCCTAGCACAGATACGCAGTATTTT. Protein: CAWKRASRGNPSTDTQYF.

The genes are TRBV6-2 or TRBV6-3 and TRBJ2-1; maybe TRBD2 (5 bases). CDR3 length equals 15 residues. Germline loops: CDR1 MNHEY, CDR2 SVGEGT. V was cut by 5 bases and J by 4 bases, with 15 bases left in between. CDR3 nucleotide sequence: TGTGCCAGCAGTACCCGACTACCCCAATACAATGAGCAGTTCTTC. Translation gives CASSTRLPQYNEQFF.

This sequence joins TRBV9 and TRBJ2-1; possible D gene TRBD2, 5 bases. Trimming pared 1 base from V and 5 bases from J, leaving 10 bases between. From germline, CDR1 is SGDLS and CDR2 YYNGEE. CDR3 length: 14 residues. DNA of the CDR3: TGTGCCAGCAGCGTAACTGGACTTGACAATGAGCAGTTCTTC. It translates to CASSVTGLDNEQFF.

In the case of this clone: The junction departs from the called germline gene at one end, perhaps through a read error. The chain recombines TRBV5-1 with TRBJ2-7; 8 bases align to TRBD2. Germline CDR1 and CDR2: SGHRS and YFSETQ. CDR3 length: 15 residues. CDR3 in amino acids: CARSPGGDGSYEQYF. The CDR3 nucleotides are TGCGCCCGCAGCCCGGGGGGGGACGGCTCCTACGAGCAGTACTTC.

The chain links TRBV11-3 to TRBJ2-7; 8 nucleotides line up with TRBD1. The germline V gene encodes CDR1 SGHNT and CDR2 YENEEA. Trimming removed 4 bases from V and 0 bases from J; junction bases left unmatched: 5. This CDR3 is built from 15 residues. The CDR3 nucleotides read TGTGCCAGCAGCTCCGGACAGGGAGCCTCCTACGAGCAGTACTTC. This sequence encodes CASSSGQGASYEQYF.

V is TRBV2 and J is TRBJ2-1; 10 bases map to TRBD2. CDR3 length: 19 amino acids. The junction had 21 bases not matched to a gene; V was cut back by 8 bases and J by 5 bases. The germline CDR1 and CDR2 sequences are SNHLY and FYNNEI. In DNA form, the CDR3 reads TGTGCCAGCTTTTCTCCTTATCCGGGACTAGCGCAAATAAACAATGAGCAGTTCTTC. Protein: CASFSPYPGLAQINNEQFF.

The chain is built from TRBV6-6 and TRBJ2-5, with 7 nucleotides matching TRBD2. Germline CDR1 MNHNY, CDR2 SVGAGI (reference sequence). J lost 4 bases, V lost 6 bases, and 11 bases had no gene match. The CDR3 covers 15 residues. The CDR3 spells CASRGGAGERETQYF. The CDR3 DNA reads TGTGCCAGCAGGGGCGGGGCGGGAGAACGAGAGACCCAGTACTTC.

This chain links TRBV10-3 with TRBJ2-7; 11 nucleotides agree with TRBD1. V lost 3 bases to trimming and J lost 2 bases; unmatched junction nucleotides: 12. The CDR3 has 18 residues. Germline-derived CDR1 and CDR2 are ENHRY and SYGVKD. The CDR3 DNA is TGTGCCATCAGTGACCCCCGGGACAGGGGGATTTCGGCCTACGAGCAGTACTTC. Amino acid sequence: CAISDPRDRGISAYEQYF.

The V call is TRBV11-2, the J call TRBJ1-2; TRBD1 matches at 7 bases. Trimming took 0 bases from V and 7 from J; bases not matched to a gene: 14. CDR1 is SGHAT, CDR2 FQNNGV, per germline. This CDR3 spans 17 amino acids. CDR3 loop: CASSLDLSSGTAFGYTF. The CDR3 DNA sequence: TGTGCCAGCAGCTTAGATCTGTCCTCCGGGACAGCCTTTGGCTACACCTTC.

This clone showed up just a few times. The chain uses TRBV10-1 and TRBJ1-5; TRBD1 agrees at 7 bases. Germline CDR1 is WNHNN and CDR2 is SYGVQD (reference sequence). CDR3 length: 16 residues. The V and J ends lost 5 bases and 1 base, in that order; junction bases with no gene match: 8. This chain's CDR3 is CASSPRTGPSNQPQHF. CDR3 DNA sequence: TGCGCCAGCAGTCCCAGGACAGGACCCAGCAATCAGCCCCAGCATTTT.

The J gene is TRBJ1-5, the V gene TRBV27; perhaps TRBD1 as D (6 bases). Germline CDR1 reads MNHEY; CDR2 reads SMNVEV (reference sequence). Trimming cost V 5 bases and J 7 bases, with 12 bases left between them. The CDR3 contains 13 residues. The CDR3 DNA is TGTGCCAGCAGTCCCTTCAGGGGACAGCCCCAGCATTTT. It is translated as CASSPFRGQPQHF.

The chain joins TRBV27 to TRBJ2-1, with 8 bases identical to TRBD2. V gave up 5 bases and J gave up 3 bases; unmatched junction bases: 9. CDR1 MNHEY and CDR2 SMNVEV come from the germline V gene (reference sequence). The CDR3 contains 16 residues. CDR3 loop: CASSLLGTRIYNEQFF. Here the CDR3 DNA reads TGTGCCAGCAGTCTTCTGGGGACTAGAATCTACAATGAGCAGTTCTTC.

This clone occurred once. The rearrangement uses TRBV27 and TRBJ1-2; no definite D call. CDR1 is MNHEY, CDR2 SMNVEV, per germline (reference sequence). Trimming pared 0 bases from V and 6 bases from J, leaving 17 bases between. The CDR3 is 16 amino acids. CDR3 nucleotides: TGTGCCAGCAGTTTATCGGCCCTGGTCGCCCGAAATGGCTACACCTTC. Amino acids: CASSLSALVARNGYTF.

Written as DNA, the CDR3 is TGTGCCAGCAGTTCTCAACAGGGTGGCAGCACAGATACGCAGTATTTT. It is translated as CASSSQQGGSTDTQYF. The chain employs TRBV27 and TRBJ2-3; D perhaps matches TRBD1 (6 bases). CDR3 length: 16 residues. Germline loops: CDR1 MNHEY, CDR2 SMNVEV (reference sequence). The germline V and J ends were trimmed by 4 bases and 0 bases, with 14 bases remaining between them.

The chain combines TRBV2 with TRBJ2-7; D might be TRBD1 (5 bases). Trimming took 1 base from V and 3 from J, leaving 7 bases between them. The germline CDR1 and CDR2 sequences are SNHLY and FYNNEI. This CDR3 has 13 residues. CDR3 region: CASSEGQLYEQYF. The CDR3 bases are TGTGCCAGCAGTGAAGGACAGCTCTACGAGCAGTACTTC.

The chain uses TRBV6-5 and TRBJ1-1; a possible D gene is TRBD1 (5 bases). The ends were cut back, 2 bases at V and 8 bases at J, with 9 bases in the middle. The CDR3 contains 12 residues. Germline CDR1 and CDR2: MNHEY and SVGAGI. The CDR3 DNA reads as TGTGCCAGCAGTTACGGGGAGGGGGAAGCTTTCTTT. Translation gives CASSYGEGEAFF.

The V and J genes are TRBV30 and TRBJ1-2, with 7 bases matching TRBD1. Germline lookup yields CDR1 GTSNPN and CDR2 SVGIG (reference sequence). Trimming cost V 7 bases and J 8 bases; bases outside gene matches: 7. The CDR3 spans 11 residues. In nucleotides, the CDR3 is TGTGCCTCCCGGACAGGCGGCGGCTACACCTTC. It encodes CASRTGGGYTF.

This rearrangement joins TRBV11-2 to TRBJ2-7, with unresolved D. Trimming pared 5 bases from V and 2 bases from J, leaving 13 bases between. Germline values: CDR1 SGHAT, CDR2 FQNNGV. The CDR3 runs to 14 residues. In DNA, the CDR3 is TGTGCCAGCAGCAAAGATGGCGGAACCTACGAGCAGTACTTC. Its protein is CASSKDGGTYEQYF.

The chain uses TRBV6-5 and TRBJ1-2; 9 bases match TRBD1. V lost 9 bases, J lost 8 bases, and 7 bases stayed unmatched. The length of the CDR3 is 12 residues. Germline CDR1 reads MNHEY; CDR2 reads SVGAGI. CDR3 protein: CASRGQGEGYTF. The CDR3 region has the DNA TGTGCCAGTCGGGGACAGGGCGAGGGCTACACCTTC.

The chain links TRBV28 to TRBJ1-1; 7 bases are a match to TRBD1. Trimming at V came to 6 bases and at J to 2 bases, leaving 6 bases not matched to a gene. CDR3 size: 14 residues. The germline V gene encodes CDR1 MDHEN and CDR2 SYDVKM. The CDR3 DNA follows: TGTGCCAGCAGCGTAGGGGGCCTAAACACTGAAGCTTTCTTT. Translating it yields CASSVGGLNTEAFF.

V usage is TRBV27 and J usage is TRBJ1-6; TRBD1 matches 8 bases. The germline CDR1 and CDR2 sequences are MNHEY and SMNVEV (reference sequence). This CDR3 region has 15 residues. After removal of 5 bases from V and 11 bases from J, the junction contained 11 bases not matched to a gene. CDR3 in amino acids: CASSPSRTGSAPLHF. CDR3 DNA: TGTGCCAGCAGTCCCTCGAGGACAGGGTCCGCACCCCTCCACTTT.

The DNA of the CDR3 is TGTGCCTGGAGTGTAGACAGGAGGATTCACACTGAAGCTTTCTTT. It translates to CAWSVDRRIHTEAFF. The chain is built from TRBV30 and TRBJ1-1; tentative D call: TRBD1 (6 bases). In germline, CDR1 is GTSNPN, CDR2 SVGIG (reference sequence). The CDR3 runs to 15 residues. Trimming left V 0 bases short and J 3 bases short, with 14 bases between.

The V and J genes are TRBV7-3 and TRBJ2-1; D remains ambiguous. The length of the CDR3 is 12 residues. The V gene lost 4 bases and the J gene lost 8 bases, with 9 bases spanning the gap. Per germline, CDR1 SGHTA and CDR2 FQGTGA. The CDR3 sequence is CASSSQGDEQFF. The CDR3 bases are TGTGCCAGCAGCTCCCAAGGAGATGAGCAGTTCTTC.

The gene calls are TRBV5-6 and TRBJ1-1; no reliable D call. The CDR3 has 15 residues. Germline V gene lookup returns CDR1 SGHDT and CDR2 YYEEEE. Trimming left V 2 bases short and J 0 bases short, with 11 bases between. The DNA of the CDR3 is TGTGCCAGCAGCTTAACCGCATACATGAACACTGAAGCTTTCTTT. Protein product: CASSLTAYMNTEAFF. The variable domain in full, completed from reference TRBV5-6 and TRBJ1-1, reads DAGVTQSPTHLIKTRGQQVTLRCSPKSGHDTVSWYQQALGQGPQFIFQYYEEEERQRGNFPDRFSGHQFPNYSSELNVNALLLGDSALYLCASSLTAYMNTEAFFGQGTRLTVV.

This clone has just one count. The rearrangement uses TRBV5-1 and TRBJ1-1, with no clear D. The CDR3 extends over 14 amino acids. Germline V gene data show CDR1 as SGHRS and CDR2 as YFSETQ. V lost 1 base and J lost 0, with 7 bases in between. This chain's CDR3 is CASSLTVLNTEAFF. The CDR3 region has the DNA TGCGCCAGCAGCTTGACAGTATTGAACACTGAAGCTTTCTTT.

This clone is classed as medium-sized. V gene TRBV6-1 combines with J gene TRBJ2-7, with TRBD2 matching 7 bases. CDR3 length: 15 residues. Trimming cost V 1 base and J 1 base; bases outside gene matches: 4. Germline CDR1 reads MNHNS; CDR2 reads SASEGT. The CDR3 protein is CASSEVPGGSYEQYF. Written as DNA, the CDR3 is TGTGCCAGCAGTGAAGTTCCGGGAGGTTCCTACGAGCAGTACTTC.

V gene TRBV24-1 combines with J gene TRBJ2-7; 9 positions agree with TRBD2. This CDR3 is built from 13 residues. Germline V lookup: CDR1 KGHDR, CDR2 SFDVKD. J gave up 2 bases and V 7 bases, and 2 bases lay outside the gene matches. CDR3 nucleotide sequence: TGTGCCACCAGCGCGGGAGGGCCCTACGAGCAGTACTTC. As protein: CATSAGGPYEQYF.

This clone has only a few counts. The chain uses TRBV9 and TRBJ2-1; no definite D call. Germline V gene lookup returns CDR1 SGDLS and CDR2 YYNGEE. There are 15 residues in the CDR3. With 0 bases removed from V and 9 bases from J, the gap between germline ends came to 16 bases. CDR3 loop: CASSVALFVDTEQFF. CDR3 nucleotides: TGTGCCAGCAGCGTAGCCTTATTCGTAGACACTGAGCAGTTCTTC.

The count of this clone is one. The V and J genes are TRBV5-1 and TRBJ2-1; a possible D gene is TRBD2 (6 bases). The CDR3 has 17 amino acids. The germline V gene encodes CDR1 SGHRS and CDR2 YFSETQ. V gave up 0 bases and J gave up 0 bases, with 13 bases separating them. This chain's CDR3 is CASSLALQGGSYNEQFF. Here the CDR3 DNA reads TGCGCCAGCAGCTTGGCCCTCCAGGGAGGCTCCTACAATGAGCAGTTCTTC.